This T cell receptor beta chain is drawn from a study of blood T cells in healthy people across ages. Through a sample-barcoded 5' primer and a J-beta primer mix, a second PCR was run for about 6 to 12 cycles. TCRdb re-analysed the 5' RACE reads in MiXCR, keeping a single row per CDR3 protein. The repertoire holds about a million distinct CDR3 sequences, with roughly 47% as singletons. At least 5.5 micrograms of total RNA were extracted per sample. The CDR3 loop spans 14 amino acids. Trimming pared 11 bases from V and 4 bases from J, leaving 15 bases between. Looked up from germline, CDR1 is SGHTA and CDR2 is FQGNSA.

The specimen sequenced was blood. This receptor was identified in a woman aged 60 to 75 in good health. The chain is built from TRBV7-2 and TRBJ2-6; TRBD1 or TRBD2 may be the D gene (6 bases each). CDR3 nucleotide sequence: TGTGCCGTCGATCGGGGGCTCGGGGCCAACGTCCTGACTTTC. This translates into CAVDRGLGANVLTF.